One and the same sample provided the 2 T cell receptor beta chains below, sequenced in a study of T cell responses to AZD1222 COVID-19 vaccine. Sequencing used immunoSEQ multiplex PCR; TCRdb keeps in-frame clones, though not all of them. The sample has 140,000 to 150,000 clones; roughly 91% are singletons. The specimen comprised peripheral blood, sampled on day 0 of AZD1222 vaccination. These receptors were taken from an adult in good health.

This sequence joins TRBV18 and TRBJ2-4; possibly TRBD2 for D (5 bases). The germline CDR1 and CDR2 sequences are KGHSH and LQKENI. Trimming removed 3 bases at V and 1 base at J, with 19 bases between. The CDR3 runs to 18 residues. The CDR3 sequence: CASSPGMGAQRAKNIQYF. The DNA of the CDR3 is TGTGCCAGCTCACCGGGCATGGGAGCTCAACGGGCCAAAAACATTCAGTACTTC. Complete variable domain (other parts from reference TRBV18 and TRBJ2-4): NAGVMQNPRHLVRRRGQEARLRCSPMKGHSHVYWYRQLPEEGLKFMVYLQKENIIDESGMPKERFSAEFPKEGPSILRIQQVVRGDSAAYFCASSPGMGAQRAKNIQYFGAGTRLSVL.

V is TRBV12-3 or TRBV12-4 and J is TRBJ1-1; TRBD1 matches at 7 bases. J gave up 5 bases and V 5 bases, and 5 bases lay outside the gene matches. CDR3 length equals 13 residues. The CDR3 DNA reads TGTGCCAGCAGTAGACAGGGACAGACTGAAGCTTTCTTT. It specifies CASSRQGQTEAFF.